The present entry profiles one T cell receptor beta chain with its context. Its antigen remains unknown. Clones were sequenced by immunoSEQ multiplex PCR, and TCRdb holds only the in-frame ones, with some missing. The sample holds 130,000 to 150,000 clones; around 93% are singletons and the top ten take 9.5% to 14%. The V gene lost 6 bases and the J gene lost 0 bases, with 16 bases spanning the gap. The CDR3 loop spans 15 amino acids. The germline gives CDR1 SQVTM, CDR2 ANQGSEA. This sample is part of a study of cytotoxic CD8 clonotypes in ibrutinib-treated CLL. Study at large: Patient counts were about a dozen relapsed/refractory, roughly 15 treatment-naive and about 18 IGHV unmutated.

Study findings and constraints: Baseline levels were approached again at progression, after clonality had risen at ibrutinib response.

This clonotype originated in a human donor with chronic lymphocytic leukemia. The sequencing used PBMCs, collected after 12 months of ibrutinib treatment. The chain employs TRBV29-1 and TRBJ2-3, with D possibly TRBD1 on 6 matching bases. CDR3 in amino acids: CSVTQGGTSTDTQYF. The CDR3 DNA reads as TGCAGCGTCACGCAAGGGGGAACTAGCACAGATACGCAGTATTTT.